This is a list of T cell receptor beta chains from one sample in a study of cytomegalovirus exposure and HLA in healthy donors. The assay was immunoSEQ multiplex PCR, and TCRdb's table has in-frame clones only and misses some. The sample lists under 110,000 clones, roughly 82% occurring once. Source material: PBMCs. These receptor sequences come from a man in his fifties or sixties in good health and CMV-seronegative. Each CDR3 is given with its conserved first and last residue. The D gene is left open where the match is weak. Where a row states a size, it is once, few, many or the class of an expanded clone; other rows omit it.

j_call clone_size v_call d_call cdr3_nt cdr3_aa
TRBJ1-3 - TRBV9 - TGTGCCAGCCTAACTACTTCTGGAAACACCATATATTTT CASLTTSGNTIYF
TRBJ1-1 - TRBV6-5 TRBD1 TGTGCCAGCGGGGACAGGGGGGAAGCTGAAGCTTTCTTT CASGDRGEAEAFF
TRBJ2-6 few TRBV2 - TGTGCCAGCAGTGAATTCGGAGCTGGGGCCAACGTCCTGACTTTC CASSEFGAGANVLTF
TRBJ2-1 - TRBV7-3 TRBD1 TGTTCCAGCAGCTTCGGACAGGGGGGTGAGCAGTTCTTC CSSSFGQGGEQFF
TRBJ1-1 - TRBV7-9 TRBD1 TGTGCCAGCAGCTTGGACAGGGTCACTGAAGCTTTCTTT CASSLDRVTEAFF
TRBJ2-3 - TRBV30 - TGTGCCTGGGACAGTCGCACAGATACGCAGTATTTT CAWDSRTDTQYF
TRBJ2-3 - TRBV7-9 TRBD2 TGTGCCAGCAGGGCTAGCGGGGTCTCCAGTGGCACAGATACGCAGTATTTT CASRASGVSSGTDTQYF
TRBJ1-1 - TRBV5-4 - TGTGCCAGCAGCTTGGCCGGGTCAGGGGTGGCTTTCTTT CASSLAGSGVAFF
TRBJ2-2 - TRBV18 - TGTGCCAGCTCACCCCCATCTCGGACAGCCGTCAACACCGGGGAGCTGTTTTTT CASSPPSRTAVNTGELFF
TRBJ1-1 - TRBV4-2 TRBD1 TGTGCCAGCAGCCAAGAGATGGCAACGGGACAGGCGAGCACTGAAGCTTTCTTT CASSQEMATGQASTEAFF
TRBJ1-6 - TRBV7-3 - TGTGCCAGCAGCTTAAGTACCGGGTCACCCCTCCACTTT CASSLSTGSPLHF
TRBJ2-1 - TRBV6-7 - TGTGCCAGCAGTTACTCGGGGCAGATAAGGAATGAGCAGTTCTTC CASSYSGQIRNEQFF
TRBJ2-5 - TRBV2 - TGTGCCAGCAGGGACCTCCCGGGGGAGACCCAGTACTTC CASRDLPGETQYF
TRBJ2-7 once TRBV11-2 - TGTGCCAGCAGCTTAGATCGGGATTACGAGCAGTACTTC CASSLDRDYEQYF
TRBJ2-2 - TRBV5-1 - TGCGCCAGCAGCAGTGGTACCGGGGGGCTGTTTTTT CASSSGTGGLFF
TRBJ2-7 - TRBV11-2 TRBD2 TGTGCCAGCAGCTTCCCTGGGGGGGAAACCTACGAGCAGTACTTC CASSFPGGETYEQYF
TRBJ2-5 - TRBV7-7 TRBD2 TGTGCCAGCAGACCTGGACTAGCGGGGCGGGAGACCCAGTACTTC CASRPGLAGRETQYF
TRBJ1-1 - TRBV5-1 TRBD1 TGCGCCAGCAGCACCCCAGGGGGCACTGAAGCTTTCTTT CASSTPGGTEAFF
TRBJ2-1 - TRBV5-4 - TGTGCCAGCAGCCTGACAGCGAATGAGCAGTTCTTC CASSLTANEQFF
TRBJ1-2 - TRBV2 TRBD1 TGTGCCAGCAGTGGGACAGGGGCCCGAGGCGGCTATGGCTACACCTTC CASSGTGARGGYGYTF